This TCR beta chain was recovered during a study of blood T cell repertoires in COVID-19. Study in general: Nucleic acid was either cDNA or gDNA, and it came from T cells, B-cell-depleted T cells, or PBMCs.

Patients of the Seattle cohort, enrolled during active infection, were followed longitudinally. How the authors handled the data: Estimation of nucleated cell counts was performed using reference gene primer amplification. The table came from immunoSEQ multiplex PCR; TCRdb's copy has only in-frame clones and leaves some out. The D gene and trimming were derived from the DNA, and the V and J assignments and clone size from that table. The sample lists some 38,000 clones, about 85% seen once, with about 1.5% in the top ten. This CDR3 has 16 amino acids. The V gene's germline CDR1 is SGHVS and CDR2 FQNEAQ. V lost 7 bases to trimming and J lost 5 bases; unmatched junction nucleotides: 15.

The rearrangement joins TRBV7-8 to TRBJ1-1; the match to TRBD1 covers 8 bases. Specimen: peripheral blood. This receptor was obtained from a man aged 55 to 70 with COVID-19, enrolled during active disease. As DNA, the CDR3 is TGTGCCAGCATCACGCTGGGGGCAGGGGGCGCGACTGAAGCTTTCTTT. It translates to CASITLGAGGATEAFF. Based on the CDR3 plus reference TRBV7-8 and TRBJ1-1, the full variable domain is GAGVSQSPRYKVAKRGQDVALRCDPISGHVSLFWYQQALGQGPEFLTYFQNEAQLDKSGLPSDRFFAERPEGSVSTLKIQRTQQEDSAVYLCASITLGAGGATEAFFGQGTRLTVV.